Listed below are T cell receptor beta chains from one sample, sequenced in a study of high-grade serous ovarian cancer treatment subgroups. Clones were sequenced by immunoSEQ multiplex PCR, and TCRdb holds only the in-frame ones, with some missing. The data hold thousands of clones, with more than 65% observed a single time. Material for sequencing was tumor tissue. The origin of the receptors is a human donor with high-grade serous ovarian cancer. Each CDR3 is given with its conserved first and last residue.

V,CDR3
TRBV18,CASSPPGTSAGELFF
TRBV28,CASRPTDRNTGELFF
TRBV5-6,CASRTSGKGRNTEAFF
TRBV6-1,CASSEPEGADTQYF
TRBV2,CASSEGQIAYEQYF
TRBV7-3,CASSSGQGRGYTF
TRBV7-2,CASSLGPTSRNSYNSPLHF
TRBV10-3,CAISPGGIGGTSASIPTDTQYF
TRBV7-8,CASSLTGDGIYGYTF
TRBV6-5,CASSYSRDSYNSPLHF
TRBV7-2,CASRIGQGSGGYTF
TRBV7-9,CASSLTGGNTEAFF
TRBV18,CASSPGGETQYF
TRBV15,CATSRGRGEKLFF
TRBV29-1,CSVDMGRTQYF
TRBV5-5,CASSQDGVNTEAFF
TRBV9,CASSEGQLNTEAFF
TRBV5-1,CASSSLKRGGIYEQFF
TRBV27,CASSLREGYGYTF
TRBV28,CASRNNRGRYGYTF
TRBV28,CASTPRSNGARYGYTF
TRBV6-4,CASSDSEQSYNEQFF
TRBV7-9,CASSAPLQGASEKLFF
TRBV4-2,CASSAPGQTNEKLFF
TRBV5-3,CARSYPKGPGNTIYF
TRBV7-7,CASSLGPYNEQFF
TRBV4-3,CASRRRSRDTGELFF
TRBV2,CASSDSVPSYNEQFF
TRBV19,CASTLQDLCNQPQHF
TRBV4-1,CASSHDGQGYNSPLHF
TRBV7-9,CASSLGVGGYTF
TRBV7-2,CASRMNQGKMNTEAFF
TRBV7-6,CASSPRGGNTGELFF
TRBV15,CATSRGGRTNTEAFF
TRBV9,CASSPGGGNTEAFF